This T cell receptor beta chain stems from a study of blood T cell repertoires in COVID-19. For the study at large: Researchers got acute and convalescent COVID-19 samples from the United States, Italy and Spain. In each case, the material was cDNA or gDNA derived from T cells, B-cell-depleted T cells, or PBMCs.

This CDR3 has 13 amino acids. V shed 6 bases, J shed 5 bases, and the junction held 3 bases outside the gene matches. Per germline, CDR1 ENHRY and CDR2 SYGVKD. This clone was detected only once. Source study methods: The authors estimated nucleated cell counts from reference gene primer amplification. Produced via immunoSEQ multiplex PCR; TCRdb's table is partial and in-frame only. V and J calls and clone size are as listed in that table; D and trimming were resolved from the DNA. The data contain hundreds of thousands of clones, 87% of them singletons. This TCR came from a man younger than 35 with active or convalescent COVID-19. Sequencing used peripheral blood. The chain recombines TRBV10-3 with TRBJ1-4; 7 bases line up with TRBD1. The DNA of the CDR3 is TGTGCCATCAGCGGACAGGTCAATGAAAAACTGTTTTTT. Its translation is CAISGQVNEKLFF.